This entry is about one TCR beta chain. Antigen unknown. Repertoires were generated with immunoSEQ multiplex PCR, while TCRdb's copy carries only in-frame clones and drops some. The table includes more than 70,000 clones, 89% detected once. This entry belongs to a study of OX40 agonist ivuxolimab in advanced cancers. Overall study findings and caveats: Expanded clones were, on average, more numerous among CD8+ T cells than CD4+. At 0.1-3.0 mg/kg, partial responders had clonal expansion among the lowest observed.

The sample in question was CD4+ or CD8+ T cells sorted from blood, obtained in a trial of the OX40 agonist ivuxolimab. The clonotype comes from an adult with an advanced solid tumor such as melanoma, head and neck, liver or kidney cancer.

CDR3 nucleotide sequence: TGCGCCAGCAGCCCTGGGACAGGTAATATCAATGAGCAGTTCTTC. This sequence encodes CASSPGTGNINEQFF. This rearrangement joins TRBV5-1 to TRBJ2-1; 8 bases line up with TRBD1. This CDR3 spans 15 amino acids. With 4 bases clipped from V and 6 bases from J, the junction kept 9 bases outside the gene matches. CDR1 is SGHRS and CDR2 is YFSETQ in the germline V gene.